This entry concerns a single T cell receptor beta chain. What it recognizes is unknown. Sequenced by immunoSEQ multiplex PCR; TCRdb stores in-frame clones only, minus some. The sample gives around 94,000 clones, under 95% of which show up once; over 0.8% is in the top ten. Peripheral blood came from all dose cohorts at three timepoints. This entry is derived from a study of OX40 agonist ivuxolimab in advanced cancers. Broader study findings: Also present in some nonresponders was a low level of normalized T-cell clonal expansion. Doses of 0.1 to 3.0 mg/kg were accompanied by clonal expansion of CD4+ and CD8+ blood T cells by week 6. On average, CD8+ T cells had more expanded clones than CD4+.

This sample comprised CD4+ or CD8+ T cells sorted from blood, obtained in a trial of the OX40 agonist ivuxolimab. The sequence derives from an adult with an advanced solid tumor such as melanoma, head and neck, liver or kidney cancer.

In DNA, the CDR3 is TGTGCCAGCAGCGTAGTAATGGGGTTGCGGACTGAAGCTTTCTTT. It yields the protein CASSVVMGLRTEAFF. The chain has TRBV9 and TRBJ1-1; D call uncertain. CDR1 and CDR2 from the germline V gene are SGDLS and YYNGEE. Trimming removed 0 bases from V and 5 bases from J, with 14 bases in between. The CDR3 runs to 15 residues.